This entry lists 4 T cell receptor beta chains sequenced from one sample in a study of radiotherapy plus CTLA-4 blockade in lung cancer. The table came from immunoSEQ multiplex PCR; TCRdb's copy has only in-frame clones and leaves some out. The data hold around 70,000 clones, with under 85% observed a single time. Sample: peripheral blood, taken from a patient treated with radiotherapy plus ipilimumab. Receptors were obtained from a human donor with non-small cell lung cancer who had a partial response to radiotherapy plus ipilimumab.

Concerning this clone: The germline gene is not matched at one end of the junction; a read error may be the cause. The chain joins TRBV5-5 to TRBJ1-5; D is ambiguous. The germline V gene encodes CDR1 SGHKS and CDR2 YYEKEE (reference sequence). CDR3 length: 13 amino acids. The CDR3 protein is CAGSLGDDQPQHF. CDR3 DNA: TGTGCCGGCAGCCTGGGCGATGATCAGCCCCAGCATTTT.

The chain joins TRBV9 to TRBJ1-2, with D unclear. Trimming removed 0 bases at V and 5 bases at J, with 8 bases between. Germline-derived CDR1 and CDR2 are SGDLS and YYNGEE. The CDR3 covers 13 residues. CDR3 nucleotides: TGTGCCAGCAGCGTAGGAACGGGATATGGCTACACCTTC. Translation: CASSVGTGYGYTF.

The rearrangement uses TRBV19 and TRBJ1-5, with a tentative D call TRBD1 (6 bases). This CDR3 has 16 amino acids. V was cut by 3 bases and J by 0 bases, with 12 bases left in between. The germline gives CDR1 LNHDA, CDR2 SQIVND (reference sequence). CDR3 bases: TGTGCCAGTAGTATCGGGGGGGCAGCTAGCAATCAGCCCCAGCATTTT. Its translation: CASSIGGAASNQPQHF.

J is TRBJ2-1 and V is TRBV5-1; possibly TRBD2 for D (5 bases). Trimming took 5 bases from V and 0 from J, leaving 15 bases between them. From germline, CDR1 is SGHRS and CDR2 YFSETQ. The CDR3 loop spans 16 amino acids. The CDR3 DNA reads as TGCGCCAGCAGTTTCCGGACTTCTAGCTCCTACAATGAGCAGTTCTTC. Amino acids: CASSFRTSSSYNEQFF.